This T cell receptor (beta chain) originates from a study of blood T cell repertoires in COVID-19. Study overall: Samples taken during acute and convalescent COVID-19 were collected in the United States, Italy and Spain. PBMCs, B-cell-depleted T cells, or T cells provided the cDNA or gDNA that made up the material.

In the original analysis: Amplified reference gene primers provided the basis for estimating nucleated cell counts. Profiled with immunoSEQ multiplex PCR; TCRdb holds only in-frame clones, not every one. V and J calls and clone size are as listed in that table; D and trimming were resolved from the DNA. This sample has approximately 460,000 clones, with approximately 89% found just once. The CDR3 sequence is 14 residues long. In germline, CDR1 is LNHDA, CDR2 SQIVND (reference sequence). V shed 3 bases and J shed 2 bases, with 8 bases lying between them. This clone has just one count. The Seattle patients joined while their infection was active and were tracked longitudinally afterward.

The material sequenced was peripheral blood. This chain connects TRBV19 to TRBJ1-5; tentatively, D is TRBD1 (6 bases). The origin of this receptor is a man aged 18 to 30 with COVID-19, enrolled during active disease. This CDR3 is CASSIPGGNQPQHF. The CDR3 bases are TGTGCCAGTAGTATCCCAGGGGGCAATCAGCCCCAGCATTTT.